Listed here are 21 T cell receptor beta chains from one sample, sequenced in a study of tumor-infiltrating lymphocytes in primary liver carcinoma. Constant-region priming of around 500 ng total RNA yielded TCR beta cDNA. Construction of TCR beta libraries relied on three successive nested multiplex PCR rounds employing slightly modified ARM-PCR. Researchers ran the first two PCR rounds for roughly 11 cycles each with TRBV1-TRBV30 forward primers and a C-beta reverse primer. MiXCR, applied by TCRdb to the multiplex PCR reads, yields one record per CDR3 protein. The sample includes under 200,000 distinct CDR3 sequences, around four fifths of them seen just once. Unsorted bulk tissue (roughly 19-31 mg) underwent RNA and DNA co-extraction. The specimen was tumor tissue from primary liver carcinoma. These receptors all come from a middle-aged man with primary liver carcinoma and hepatitis B virus infection.

Comments on this clonotype: Compared with germline, one end of the junction differs, possibly owing to a read error. The chain employs TRBV11-1 and TRBJ2-1; 9 nucleotides agree with TRBD2. This CDR3 spans 18 amino acids. Germline CDR1 is SGHAT and CDR2 is FQDESV (reference sequence). Here the CDR3 DNA reads TGTGCCAGCGGCTTATACTGCTCCGCGGGAGGGTCCTACAATGAGCACTTCTTC. Protein product: CASGLYCSAGGSYNEHFF.

Comments on this clonotype: The CDR3 ends on some other residue instead of the conserved phenylalanine or tryptophan, so this is likely a read error. The chain is built from TRBV29-1 and TRBJ2-5; no clear D. This CDR3 comprises 12 residues. From germline, CDR1 is SQVTM and CDR2 ANQGSEA. The CDR3, as DNA: TGCAGTGTCCTCCTCCAATCGGAGACCCAGTACTCC. This sequence encodes CSVLLQSETQYS.

This clonotype was picked up many times. J is TRBJ2-3 and V is TRBV30; D not certain. Trimming stripped 5 bases from V and 0 bases from J, with 3 bases between. Germline CDR1 is GTSNPN and CDR2 is SVGIG (reference sequence). The CDR3 has 11 residues. CDR3 sequence (DNA): TGTGCCTGGTCTAGCACAGATACGCAGTATTTT. Translating gives CAWSSTDTQYF.

Of note for this clonotype: This could be a read error, since a much larger clone is one nucleotide away. The chain carries TRBV6-4 and TRBJ1-6; a possible D gene is TRBD1 (5 bases). The CDR3 spans 14 residues. The germline gives CDR1 MRHNA, CDR2 SNTAGT. This CDR3 is CARGDSTYDSPLHF. In nucleotides, the CDR3 is TGTGCCAGGGGGGATTCTACCTATGATTCACCCCTCCACTTT.

This chain links TRBV12-3 or TRBV12-4 with TRBJ2-5; D possibly corresponds to TRBD2 (5 bases). Trimming stripped 5 bases from V and 8 bases from J, with 15 bases between. This CDR3 has 13 amino acids. The CDR3 spells CASSTVVEETQYF. The CDR3 region has the DNA TGTGCCAGCAGTACAGTCGTGGAGGAAACCCAGTACTTC.

Comments on this clonotype: The junction departs from the called germline gene at one end, perhaps through a read error. The chain employs TRBV14 and TRBJ2-1; D is unclear. There are 16 residues in the CDR3. The germline CDR1 and CDR2 sequences are SGHDN and FVKESK. CDR3 in DNA: TGTGCCAGCAGTGCCGTAGTGGTATGGGTAAACAATGAACAGCTCTTC. Its translation: CASSAVVVWVNNEQLF.

As for this clonotype: At one of its ends the junction is not consistent with the germline gene, which may arise from a read error. The V gene is TRBV11-3, the J gene TRBJ2-7, with TRBD2 matching over 7 bases. The CDR3 is made up of 14 amino acids. Germline lookup yields CDR1 SGHNT and CDR2 YENEEA. The CDR3 DNA follows: TGTGCCAGCGGCCCTGGAGAAAGGGACTACGAGCAGTATTTC. The encoded protein is CASGPGERDYEQYF.

The CDR3 bases are TGCAGTGCTTCGGGACAGGGCTACGAGCAGTACTTC. Its protein is CSASGQGYEQYF. The chain joins TRBV20-1 to TRBJ2-7; 9 positions match TRBD1. This CDR3 contains 12 residues. From germline, CDR1 is DFQATT and CDR2 SNEGSKA (reference sequence). V trimming: 5 bases; J trimming: 3 bases; junction bases outside the gene matches: 2.

In regard to this clonotype: The junction departs from germline at one end; a sequencing error may be responsible. The genes are TRBV6-1 and TRBJ2-1; TRBD2 matches at 7 bases. There are 15 residues in the CDR3. Looked up from germline, CDR1 is MNHNS and CDR2 is SASEGT. The CDR3 bases are TGTGCTAGCAGTTGCGGGAGTGCTAAATACAATGAGCAGTTCTTC. Translating gives CASSCGSAKYNEQFF.

The chain uses TRBV20-1 and TRBJ2-7, with D hard to call. Germline CDR1 is DFQATT and CDR2 is SNEGSKA (reference sequence). V lost 5 bases and J lost 0, with 11 bases in between. This CDR3 has 13 residues. The CDR3 bases are TGCAGTGCTCCGTACGGCTCCTCCTACGAGCAGTACTTC. Translation: CSAPYGSSYEQYF.

On this clonotype: The junction departs from germline at one end; a sequencing error may be responsible. The chain links TRBV11-3 to TRBJ2-1, with a weak D call TRBD2 (5 bases). Germline CDR1 is SGHNT and CDR2 is YENEEA. CDR3 size: 14 residues. CDR3 DNA sequence: TGTGCCAGCAGTTTAGTATGGGAGAAAAATGAGCAGTTCTTC. This gives the protein CASSLVWEKNEQFF.

A word on this clonotype: Since a much larger clone is just one base distant, this may be a read error. This sequence joins TRBV25-1 and TRBJ1-2; 12 bases fit TRBD1. J was trimmed by 9 bases and V by 8 bases; bases with no gene match: 7. The CDR3 totals 13 residues. Germline CDR1 MGHDK, CDR2 SYGVNS. The chain's CDR3 is CASGDRGPHSYTF. CDR3 DNA sequence: TGTGCCAGCGGGGACAGGGGGCCCCATAGCTACACCTTC.

As concerns this clonotype: It is likely a read error, because the conserved phenylalanine at the end of the CDR3 is missing. The V gene is TRBV6-2 or TRBV6-3, the J gene TRBJ2-1, with 9 bases aligning to TRBD2. Germline assignment: CDR1 MNHEY and CDR2 SVGEGT. This CDR3 is built from 14 residues. CDR3 protein: CTSSYLSSGEEQFL. CDR3 nucleotides: TGTACCAGCAGTTACCTGTCTAGCGGGGAGGAGCAGTTCTTG.

Concerning this clonotype itself: This may come from a read error, since a much larger clone is one base off. V and J are TRBV5-1 and TRBJ1-1; D gene unclear. Germline CDR1 SGHRS, CDR2 YFSETQ. V was shortened by 0 bases and J by 3 bases, with 15 bases between the two germline ends. There are 16 residues in the CDR3. CDR3 region: CASSLANGGRHTEAFF. In DNA form, the CDR3 reads TGCGCCAGCAGCTTGGCCAACGGAGGCAGACACACTGAAGCTTTCTTT.

As regards this clonotype: The junction differs from germline at one of its ends, possibly a read error. This sequence joins TRBV29-1 and TRBJ1-1; weak D call: TRBD1 (6 bases). The CDR3 has 15 amino acids. CDR1 is SQVTM, CDR2 ANQGSEA, per germline. CDR3 residues: CSVEVWGATNTEAFF. Here the CDR3 DNA reads TGTAGCGTTGAAGTTTGGGGGGCTACTAACACTGAAGCTTTCTTT.

This chain uses TRBV6-6 with TRBJ2-3, with 7 positions matching TRBD2. V lost 4 bases to trimming and J lost 4 bases; unmatched junction nucleotides: 8. The CDR3 runs to 15 residues. CDR1 is MNHNY and CDR2 is SVGAGI in the germline V gene (reference sequence). CDR3 sequence reads: CASSLTSWIADTQYF. DNA for the CDR3: TGTGCCAGCAGTTTGACTAGCTGGATTGCAGATACGCAGTATTTT.

This clonotype has just a few counts. Its ends do not fully match the called genes, so a read error is possible. The chain links TRBV6-2 or TRBV6-3 to TRBJ1-1; TRBD1 might be the D (5 bases). The CDR3 runs to 13 residues. In germline, CDR1 is MNHEY, CDR2 SVGEGT. The CDR3 loop reads CGSRLTENTQAFF. In DNA form, the CDR3 reads TGTGGCAGCCGACTGACAGAAAACACTCAAGCTTTCTTT.

On this clonotype itself: A junction end diverges from the germline sequence, so it may reflect a read error. The chain has TRBV5-4 and TRBJ2-1, with a weak D call TRBD2 (6 bases). Germline assignment: CDR1 SGHNT and CDR2 YYREEE (reference sequence). The CDR3 runs 14 residues. The CDR3 sequence is CASNLRGGNNEQFF. CDR3 DNA sequence: TGTGCCAGCAACCTTAGAGGCGGGAACAATGAACAGTTCTTC.

On this clonotype itself: Its ends do not fully match the called genes, so a read error is possible. The chain recombines TRBV6-1 with TRBJ1-6; no definite D call. This CDR3 region has 14 residues. CDR1 is MNHNS and CDR2 is SASEGT in the germline V gene. The CDR3 nucleotides are TGTGCCAGCAATGAAGCCCCTAATGGGTCACCCCTCCACTTT. Translating gives CASNEAPNGSPLHF.

V usage is TRBV12-3 or TRBV12-4 and J usage is TRBJ2-1; D is possibly TRBD1 or TRBD2 (7 bases each). This CDR3 spans 13 amino acids. The V and J ends lost 7 bases and 8 bases respectively, with 15 bases between them. The CDR3 protein is CASKQGGRDEQFF. The DNA for the CDR3 is TGTGCCAGCAAGCAGGGGGGGAGGGATGAGCAGTTCTTC.

Regarding this clonotype: At one end the junction does not follow the germline gene, possibly because of a read error. The chain uses TRBV11-2 and TRBJ2-1, with D perhaps assigned TRBD1 or TRBD2 (5 bases each). Germline CDR1 reads SGHAT; CDR2 reads FQNNGV. CDR3 length: 16 residues. CDR3 loop: CVSSLDRLALGDEQSF. The CDR3 bases are TGTGTGAGCAGCTTAGATCGTTTAGCGTTAGGGGATGAGCAGTCCTTC.